Presented here are 23 T cell receptor beta chains from one specimen sequenced in a study of identical twins. MiXCR, applied by TCRdb to the 5' RACE reads, yields one record per CDR3 protein. The sample records some 590,000 distinct CDR3 sequences, 9% to 10% being singletons. The sample was also linked to a second study, of yellow fever vaccine responses in identical twins.

Specimen: PBMCs. The receptors were gathered from a woman between 18 and 29 years old in good health.

This CDR3 is CSAKLGRGAYNEQFF. The DNA of the CDR3 is TGCAGTGCTAAACTGGGCCGGGGGGCCTACAATGAGCAGTTCTTC. The chain carries TRBV20-1 and TRBJ2-1; 7 bases line up with TRBD2. Looked up from germline, CDR1 is DFQATT and CDR2 is SNEGSKA (reference sequence). J gave up 2 bases and V 4 bases, and 8 bases lay outside the gene matches. The CDR3 contains 15 residues.

The chain combines TRBV2 with TRBJ2-1, with 9 bases that match TRBD1. Germline values: CDR1 SNHLY, CDR2 FYNNEI. V shed 2 bases, J shed 7 bases, and the junction held 12 bases outside the gene matches. The CDR3 extends over 17 amino acids. The CDR3 region has the DNA TGTGCCAGCAGTGAAAGAGTACGGGACAGGGAGTCGAATGAGCAGTTCTTC. This encodes CASSERVRDRESNEQFF.

This clonotype has ten or more counts. V usage is TRBV10-3 and J usage is TRBJ2-7; 12 bases match TRBD2. The CDR3 consists of 16 residues. Germline CDR1 and CDR2: ENHRY and SYGVKD. Trimming removed 0 bases from V and 5 bases from J; junction bases left unmatched: 5. The CDR3 protein is CAISESVTSGSNEQYF. The CDR3 coding sequence is TGTGCCATCAGTGAGTCGGTGACTAGCGGGAGTAACGAGCAGTACTTC.

This clonotype showed up just a few times. The rearrangement links TRBV29-1 to TRBJ2-7, with a possible D match to TRBD2 (6 bases). The CDR3 extends over 20 amino acids. Germline CDR1 and CDR2: SQVTM and ANQGSEA. Trimming stripped 2 bases from V and 0 bases from J, with 29 bases between. This CDR3 is CSVESLALWRGLPSSYEQYF. In nucleotides, the CDR3 is TGCAGCGTTGAAAGCCTGGCCCTATGGCGGGGACTTCCGAGCTCCTACGAGCAGTACTTC.

Many counts were recorded for this clonotype. The V and J genes are TRBV11-2 and TRBJ2-5; D ambiguous. The CDR3 is made up of 12 amino acids. Trimming cost V 5 bases and J 9 bases, with 13 bases left between them. Germline lookup yields CDR1 SGHAT and CDR2 FQNNGV. Here the CDR3 reads CASSRSPGPQYF. In DNA form, the CDR3 reads TGTGCCAGCAGCCGGTCCCCAGGACCCCAGTACTTC.

This clonotype was counted many times. The J gene is TRBJ2-1, the V gene TRBV4-1, with D hard to call. V dropped 6 bases and J dropped 8 bases, with 26 bases sitting between them. Germline CDR1 reads MGHRA; CDR2 reads YSYEKL. There are 17 residues in the CDR3. This CDR3 is CASSEASGRALVDEQFF. Here the CDR3 DNA reads TGCGCCAGCAGTGAAGCTAGTGGAAGGGCCTTGGTCGATGAGCAGTTCTTC.

This clonotype came up many times. The V and J genes are TRBV29-1 and TRBJ2-7; 7 nucleotides agree with TRBD1. The V and J ends lost 6 bases and 2 bases, in that order; junction bases with no gene match: 7. The germline V gene encodes CDR1 SQVTM and CDR2 ANQGSEA. The length of the CDR3 is 13 residues. CDR3 nucleotide sequence: TGCAGCGTGCCCGGGACAGCGACCTACGAGCAGTACTTC. This encodes CSVPGTATYEQYF.

There are a few counts of this clonotype. V gene TRBV11-3 combines with J gene TRBJ2-1; tentatively, D is TRBD2 (6 bases). The germline CDR1 and CDR2 sequences are SGHNT and YENEEA. This CDR3 contains 15 residues. V shed 1 base and J shed 7 bases, with 14 bases lying between them. CDR3 amino acids: CASSLALASENEQFF. The CDR3 nucleotides are TGTGCCAGCAGCTTAGCCCTAGCGTCGGAGAATGAGCAGTTCTTC.

In its sample, this clonotype was seen a few times. The chain couples TRBV12-3 or TRBV12-4 to TRBJ2-2; D is uncertain. V lost 7 bases and J lost 4, with 16 bases in between. CDR3 length equals 15 residues. CDR3 in amino acids: CASKRSESVTGELFF. The CDR3 DNA reads TGTGCCAGCAAAAGATCGGAGAGTGTCACCGGGGAGCTGTTTTTT.

The chain recombines TRBV15 with TRBJ2-4, with a tentative D call TRBD2 (5 bases). The V gene lost 5 bases and the J gene lost 7 bases, with 18 bases spanning the gap. Germline loops: CDR1 LNHNV, CDR2 YYDKDF (reference sequence). The CDR3 spans 15 residues. The CDR3 loop is CATSFVALGKNIQYF. The CDR3 DNA is TGTGCCACCAGCTTCGTGGCACTAGGGAAGAACATTCAGTACTTC.

In this sample, this clonotype turned up many times. Here the CDR3 reads CASSNRGRSSYEQYF. DNA of the CDR3: TGTGCCAGCAGTAACAGGGGGCGCAGTTCCTACGAGCAGTACTTC. The genes are TRBV28 and TRBJ2-7, with TRBD1 identical over 9 bases. CDR1 and CDR2 from the germline V gene are MDHEN and SYDVKM. The CDR3 is 15 amino acids. V dropped 5 bases and J dropped 1; count of bases not matched to a gene: 6.

This clonotype was recorded many times. This rearrangement joins TRBV5-5 to TRBJ1-2; no definite D call. This CDR3 has 15 residues. V lost 1 base to trimming and J lost 4 bases, with 14 bases between them. Per germline, CDR1 SGHKS and CDR2 YYEKEE (reference sequence). CDR3 DNA sequence: TGTGCCAGCAGCTTGTCGCCGACCGGAGGCTATGGCTACACCTTC. Amino acids: CASSLSPTGGYGYTF.

The chain carries TRBV10-1 and TRBJ2-3; perhaps TRBD1 as D (5 bases). V shed 7 bases and J shed 3 bases, with 17 bases lying between them. Germline CDR1 and CDR2: WNHNN and SYGVQD (reference sequence). The CDR3 is 15 amino acids. CDR3: CASKKDRGMTDTQYF. The CDR3 DNA follows: TGCGCCAGCAAAAAAGATAGGGGTATGACAGATACGCAGTATTTT.

In its sample, this clonotype was seen a few times. The gene calls are TRBV6-7 and TRBJ2-2; D may match TRBD1 or TRBD2 (5 bases each). TRBV6-7 is an ORF; its function is uncertain. CDR3 length: 14 amino acids. Trimming pared 6 bases from V and 6 bases from J, leaving 14 bases between. As DNA, the CDR3 is TGTGCCAGCAGCCCTGACGGGGCGGCCGGGGAGCTGTTTTTT. It codes for CASSPDGAAGELFF.

This clonotype was observed many times. The rearrangement joins TRBV24-1 to TRBJ1-2; D not resolved. This CDR3 has 13 residues. V shed 2 bases and J shed 8 bases, with 11 bases lying between them. The V gene's germline CDR1 is KGHDR and CDR2 SFDVKD. In nucleotides, the CDR3 is TGTGCCACCAGTGATTCTGATCAGGAGGGCTACACCTTC. Amino acid sequence: CATSDSDQEGYTF.

V usage is TRBV11-2 and J usage is TRBJ2-3, with D perhaps matching TRBD2 (5 bases). V gave up 8 bases and J gave up 1 base, with 7 bases separating them. Germline V gene sequence: CDR1 SGHAT, CDR2 FQNNGV. CDR3 length: 12 amino acids. The CDR3 loop is CASFGGTDTQYF. The CDR3 region has the DNA TGTGCCAGCTTCGGGGGCACAGATACGCAGTATTTT.

The rearrangement joins TRBV4-3 to TRBJ1-5; D gene unclear. The CDR3 consists of 16 residues. Trimming stripped 0 bases from V and 2 bases from J, with 11 bases between. CDR1 and CDR2 from the germline V gene are LGHNA and YSLEER. The CDR3 sequence is CASSQEVGGGNQPQHF. The CDR3, as DNA: TGCGCCAGCAGCCAAGAAGTGGGCGGTGGCAATCAGCCCCAGCATTTT.

Many counts were recorded for this clonotype. This chain joins TRBV15 and TRBJ2-3, with D unclear. V lost 1 base and J 4 bases, leaving 3 bases between the germline ends. The CDR3 is 12 residues long. CDR1 is LNHNV, CDR2 YYDKDF, per germline (reference sequence). The CDR3 DNA reads TGTGCCACCAGCAGAGCTTCAGATACGCAGTATTTT. Its protein product is CATSRASDTQYF.

This clonotype was seen more than once but under ten times. The chain employs TRBV20-1 and TRBJ2-3; 9 nucleotides agree with TRBD2. The V segment lost 3 bases and the J segment 6 bases; nucleotides outside the gene matches: 7. Germline lookup yields CDR1 DFQATT and CDR2 SNEGSKA (reference sequence). The CDR3 consists of 14 residues. The CDR3 loop is CSASFASGDDTQYF. The CDR3 DNA reads TGCAGTGCTAGCTTCGCTAGCGGGGACGATACGCAGTATTTT.

The J gene is TRBJ1-1, the V gene TRBV20-1; no clear D. Germline values: CDR1 DFQATT, CDR2 SNEGSKA (reference sequence). The V end was cut by 1 base, the J end by 7 bases, with 13 bases between. This CDR3 contains 13 residues. The CDR3, as DNA: TGCAGTGCTAGAGGAAAGGATATTTTTGAAGCTTTCTTT. Encoded protein: CSARGKDIFEAFF.

The V call is TRBV18, the J call TRBJ1-5; D is ambiguous. V was pared by 3 bases and J by 5 bases, with 8 bases between. The CDR3 has 13 residues. The germline V gene has CDR1 KGHSH and CDR2 LQKENI. The CDR3 loop is CASSPRIDQPQHF. Written as DNA, the CDR3 is TGTGCCAGCTCACCTAGGATTGATCAGCCCCAGCATTTT.

The gene calls are TRBV27 and TRBJ2-1; no firm D call. Deletions cut 1 base from V and 8 bases from J, with 12 bases between. The CDR3 covers 14 residues. CDR1 is MNHEY and CDR2 is SMNVEV in the germline V gene (reference sequence). In nucleotides, the CDR3 is TGTGCCAGCAGTTTATGGGATGGGTCCGATGAGCAGTTCTTC. As protein: CASSLWDGSDEQFF.

The chain couples TRBV5-5 to TRBJ2-2; D not certain. The length of the CDR3 is 14 residues. Germline V gene data show CDR1 as SGHKS and CDR2 as YYEKEE (reference sequence). The germline V and J ends were trimmed by 3 bases and 7 bases, with 13 bases remaining between them. The DNA for the CDR3 is TGTGCCAGCAGCTCCCGTATTCTAGTCGGGGAGCTGTTTTTT. This encodes CASSSRILVGELFF.